The 20 T cell receptor beta chains in this list originate from one sample, sequenced in a study of T cells in Graves' hyperthyroidism and ophthalmopathy (dated by TCRdb to between 2017 and 2020). To prepare the library, multiplex PCR was applied. Sequencing took place on an Illumina HiSeq 2000. TCR beta CDR3 regions were amplified from RNA transcripts. A first-round RT-PCR of the TCR CDR3 used the HTBI primer set with the Qiagen OneStep RT-PCR kit. Through fastp at Q25 and MiXCR, TCRdb rebuilt clones from the public reads, retaining in-frame beta chains. Every entry covers one CDR3 protein and lists the most common genes and DNA from its rows. Present in this sample are about 600,000 distinct CDR3 sequences, 16% of which were seen just once. The ten largest clones take up roughly 3.5% of the sample. The specimen sequenced was blood. The receptors stem from a woman in her thirties or forties with Graves' ophthalmopathy.

The V call is TRBV28, the J call TRBJ1-4; TRBD1 might be the D (6 bases). The germline V gene encodes CDR1 MDHEN and CDR2 SYDVKM. V was trimmed by 7 bases and J by 7 bases, leaving 16 bases between them. This CDR3 has 14 amino acids. The CDR3 here is CASTKGGLGEKLFF. The CDR3 region has the DNA TGTGCCAGCACGAAGGGGGGTTTGGGTGAAAAACTGTTTTTT.

This clonotype showed up just a few times. CDR3 in amino acids: CASRPDRAGNYGYTF. The CDR3, as DNA: TGTGCCAGCAGACCGGACAGGGCCGGAAACTATGGCTACACCTTC. This chain uses TRBV6-1 with TRBJ1-2; the match to TRBD1 covers 8 bases. CDR3 length: 15 amino acids. The germline gives CDR1 MNHNS, CDR2 SASEGT. J gave up 2 bases and V 6 bases, and 8 bases lay outside the gene matches.

The chain uses TRBV29-1 and TRBJ2-7; D is tentatively TRBD1 or TRBD2 (5 bases each). The V end was cut by 7 bases, the J end by 5 bases, with 18 bases between. CDR1 SQVTM and CDR2 ANQGSEA come from the germline V gene. The CDR3 sequence is 13 residues long. In nucleotides, the CDR3 is TGCAGCGCCCGCAGTGGCAGGGACCACGAGCAGTACTTC. This sequence encodes CSARSGRDHEQYF.

This clonotype appeared many times. V and J are TRBV5-1 and TRBJ2-1; D perhaps matches TRBD1 (5 bases). V was trimmed by 4 bases and J by 2 bases, leaving 10 bases between them. CDR3 length: 14 amino acids. The germline V gene has CDR1 SGHRS and CDR2 YFSETQ. The CDR3 loop reads CASSLGQAYNEQFF. Here the CDR3 DNA reads TGCGCCAGCAGCCTCGGACAAGCCTACAATGAGCAGTTCTTC.

This clonotype has ten or more counts. The chain carries TRBV5-1 and TRBJ2-1; 7 bases are shared with TRBD1. Germline lookup yields CDR1 SGHRS and CDR2 YFSETQ. CDR3 length equals 15 residues. The junction had 14 bases not matched to a gene; V was cut back by 5 bases and J by 9 bases. The CDR3 region has the DNA TGCGCCAGCAGGGAAGGGGGCGTGAGATTGGGTGAGCAGTTCTTC. This sequence encodes CASREGGVRLGEQFF.

This clonotype was counted at least ten times. The chain combines TRBV10-3 with TRBJ2-7; TRBD1 aligns across 7 bases. The germline CDR1 and CDR2 sequences are ENHRY and SYGVKD. The CDR3 spans 14 residues. After removal of 5 bases from V and 2 bases from J, the junction contained 6 bases not matched to a gene. CDR3 sequence (DNA): TGTGCCATCAGTCAAGCCGGGACAGCCTACGAGCAGTACTTC. This translates into CAISQAGTAYEQYF.

This clonotype was seen many times. The chain carries TRBV18 and TRBJ2-3; D unclear. Trimming took 8 bases from V and 0 from J, leaving 6 bases between them. Germline V gene sequence: CDR1 KGHSH, CDR2 LQKENI. CDR3 length: 12 amino acids. The CDR3 loop reads CASGISTDTQYF. The DNA for the CDR3 is TGTGCCAGCGGCATAAGCACAGATACGCAGTATTTT.

The chain carries TRBV6-2 or TRBV6-3 and TRBJ2-1; a possible D gene is TRBD1 (6 bases). The V gene lost 6 bases and the J gene lost 2 bases, with 20 bases spanning the gap. The CDR3 covers 17 residues. From germline, CDR1 is MNHEY and CDR2 SVGEGT. In nucleotides, the CDR3 is TGTGCCAGCAGGACTGAGATCCGGGACACGGCCTACAATGAGCAGTTCTTC. This translates into CASRTEIRDTAYNEQFF.

In DNA, the CDR3 is TGTGCCAGCTCACCCTTCGCGGGGAGCTCCTACGAGCAGTACTTC. This sequence encodes CASSPFAGSSYEQYF. This chain connects TRBV18 to TRBJ2-7, with a possible D match to TRBD2 (6 bases). Trimming stripped 3 bases from V and 0 bases from J, with 12 bases between. CDR3 length equals 15 residues. Germline CDR1 reads KGHSH; CDR2 reads LQKENI. Full variable domain (outside the CDR3, taken from reference TRBV18 and TRBJ2-7): NAGVMQNPRHLVRRRGQEARLRCSPMKGHSHVYWYRQLPEEGLKFMVYLQKENIIDESGMPKERFSAEFPKEGPSILRIQQVVRGDSAAYFCASSPFAGSSYEQYFGPGTRLTVT.

This clonotype was recorded many times. The rearrangement links TRBV10-3 to TRBJ2-7; the D gene is possibly TRBD1 (5 bases). V was shortened by 5 bases and J by 3 bases, with 14 bases between the two germline ends. The CDR3 runs to 14 residues. Germline CDR1 is ENHRY and CDR2 is SYGVKD. The CDR3 DNA is TGTGCCATCAGTATAGGGGCCACGAGCTACGAGCAGTACTTC. Translation: CAISIGATSYEQYF.

There are many counts of this clonotype. The chain links TRBV12-3 or TRBV12-4 to TRBJ2-7; D may match TRBD1 or TRBD2 (5 bases each). The CDR3 has 13 residues. The germline V and J ends were trimmed by 5 bases and 1 base, with 9 bases remaining between them. CDR3 nucleotides: TGTGCCAGCAGTGGGGACGGTTCCTACGAGCAGTACTTC. Residues: CASSGDGSYEQYF.

This clonotype was counted ten times or more. The rearrangement links TRBV7-3 to TRBJ2-5; 11 bases match TRBD2. After removal of 5 bases from V and 4 bases from J, the junction contained 6 bases not matched to a gene. Germline loops: CDR1 SGHTA, CDR2 FQGTGA. The length of the CDR3 is 15 residues. DNA for the CDR3: TGTGCCAGCAGCAGTAGCGGGGGGGCCTCAGAGACCCAGTACTTC. This translates into CASSSSGGASETQYF.

Concerning this clonotype itself: A much larger clone lies one base from this, so it may be a read error. This rearrangement joins TRBV4-1 to TRBJ2-5, with D perhaps assigned TRBD1 or TRBD2 (5 bases each). Germline loops: CDR1 MGHRA, CDR2 YSYEKL. This CDR3 is 15 amino acids long. CDR3 nucleotides: TGCGCCAGCAGCCGTACGGTGGGGACGGCGGAGACCCAGTGCTTC. Encoded protein: CASSRTVGTAETQCF.

This clonotype was counted ten times or more. This chain connects TRBV28 to TRBJ2-7; TRBD1 might be the D (6 bases). V lost 5 bases to trimming and J lost 2 bases, with 16 bases between them. CDR3 length: 15 residues. CDR1 and CDR2 from the germline V gene are MDHEN and SYDVKM. The CDR3 DNA is TGTGCCAGCAGTGCCACAGGGCCGAAAACCTACGAGCAGTACTTC. It yields the protein CASSATGPKTYEQYF.

This chain joins TRBV9 and TRBJ2-3; possible D gene TRBD2, 6 bases. The ends were cut back, 5 bases at V and 11 bases at J, with 24 bases in the middle. The CDR3 spans 15 residues. Germline V gives CDR1 SGDLS, CDR2 YYNGEE. The CDR3 loop is CASRFGSGSSGRQYF. The CDR3, as DNA: TGTGCCAGCAGGTTCGGGAGCGGGTCCTCAGGGAGGCAGTATTTT.

This clonotype has a count of ten or more. This chain links TRBV11-2 with TRBJ2-1, with 13 bases fitting TRBD2. CDR3 length: 15 amino acids. CDR1 and CDR2 (germline): SGHAT, FQNNGV. After removal of 5 bases from V and 8 bases from J, the junction contained 6 bases not matched to a gene. CDR3 sequence: CASSTRTSGSDEQFF. DNA of the CDR3: TGTGCCAGCAGCACCCGGACTAGCGGGAGCGATGAGCAGTTCTTC.

The chain joins TRBV7-3 to TRBJ2-2; no clear D gene. Looked up from germline, CDR1 is SGHTA and CDR2 is FQGTGA. V lost 4 bases and J lost 4, with 7 bases in between. The CDR3 runs to 13 residues. CDR3 residues: CASSSILTGELFF. The CDR3 DNA sequence: TGTGCCAGCAGCTCTATACTCACCGGGGAGCTGTTTTTT.

J is TRBJ2-5 and V is TRBV12-3 or TRBV12-4; D is tentatively TRBD1 or TRBD2 (6 bases each). There are 15 residues in the CDR3. V was pared by 6 bases and J by 4 bases, with 18 bases between. CDR3 sequence (DNA): TGTGCCAGCAGCGGTGGCCCGGGGGCTCGAGAGACCCAGTACTTC. Protein product: CASSGGPGARETQYF.

This clonotype was seen at least ten times. The chain has TRBV16 and TRBJ1-1, with D unresolved. Trimming left V 7 bases short and J 3 bases short, with 9 bases between. The CDR3 sequence is 12 residues long. Germline V lookup: CDR1 KGHSY, CDR2 FQNENV. Here the CDR3 DNA reads TGTGCCAGCATTCAAGGTTACACTGAAGCTTTCTTT. Its translation is CASIQGYTEAFF.

This rearrangement joins TRBV15 to TRBJ1-2; D is ambiguous. CDR3 size: 12 residues. The germline CDR1 and CDR2 sequences are LNHNV and YYDKDF (reference sequence). V was trimmed by 0 bases and J by 3 bases, leaving 2 bases between them. CDR3 sequence: CATSRDHYGYTF. The CDR3 DNA reads TGTGCCACCAGCAGAGATCACTATGGCTACACCTTC.